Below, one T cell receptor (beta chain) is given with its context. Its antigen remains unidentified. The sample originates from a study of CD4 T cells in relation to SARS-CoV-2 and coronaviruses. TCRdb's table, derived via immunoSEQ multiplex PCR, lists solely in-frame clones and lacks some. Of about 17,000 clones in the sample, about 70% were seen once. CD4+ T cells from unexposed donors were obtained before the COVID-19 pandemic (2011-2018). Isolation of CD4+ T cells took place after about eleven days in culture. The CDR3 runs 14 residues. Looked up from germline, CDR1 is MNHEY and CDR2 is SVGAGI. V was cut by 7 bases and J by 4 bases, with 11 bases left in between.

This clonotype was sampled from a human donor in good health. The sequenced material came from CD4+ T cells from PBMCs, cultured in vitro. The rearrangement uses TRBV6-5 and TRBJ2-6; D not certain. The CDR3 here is CASTPMIGANVLTF. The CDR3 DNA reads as TGTGCCAGCACCCCCATGATCGGGGCCAACGTCCTGACTTTC.